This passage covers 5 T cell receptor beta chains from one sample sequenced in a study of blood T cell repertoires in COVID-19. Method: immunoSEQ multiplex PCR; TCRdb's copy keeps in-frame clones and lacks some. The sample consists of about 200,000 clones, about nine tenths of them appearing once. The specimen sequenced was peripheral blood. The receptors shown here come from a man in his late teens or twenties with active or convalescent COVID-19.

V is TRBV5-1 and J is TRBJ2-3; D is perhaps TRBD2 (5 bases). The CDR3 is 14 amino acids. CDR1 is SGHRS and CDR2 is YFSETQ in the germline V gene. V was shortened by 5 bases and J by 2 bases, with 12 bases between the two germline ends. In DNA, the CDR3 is TGCGCCAGCAGAGGAGGAGCGCTCACAGATACGCAGTATTTT. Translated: CASRGGALTDTQYF.

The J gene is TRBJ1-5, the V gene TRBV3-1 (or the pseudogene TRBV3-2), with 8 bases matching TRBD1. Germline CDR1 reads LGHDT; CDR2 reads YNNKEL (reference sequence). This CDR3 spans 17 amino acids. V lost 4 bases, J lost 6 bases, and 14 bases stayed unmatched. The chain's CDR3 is CASSPKNRQGLIQPQHF. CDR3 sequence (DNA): TGTGCCAGCAGCCCAAAAAACCGACAGGGGTTAATTCAGCCCCAGCATTTT.

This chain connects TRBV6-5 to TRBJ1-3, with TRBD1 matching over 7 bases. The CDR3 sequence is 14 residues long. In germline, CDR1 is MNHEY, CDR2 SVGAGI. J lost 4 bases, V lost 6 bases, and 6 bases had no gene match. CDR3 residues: CASRQTGYGNTIYF. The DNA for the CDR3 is TGTGCCAGCAGACAGACAGGGTACGGAAACACCATATATTTT.

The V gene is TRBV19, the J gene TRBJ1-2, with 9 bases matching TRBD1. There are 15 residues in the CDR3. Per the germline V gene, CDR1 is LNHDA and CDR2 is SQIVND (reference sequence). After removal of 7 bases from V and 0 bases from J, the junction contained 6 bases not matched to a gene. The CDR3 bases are TGTGCCAGTAACGACAGGGGGACAGCTAACTATGGCTACACCTTC. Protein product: CASNDRGTANYGYTF.

Here the CDR3 reads CASSQEVAGRTEAFF. The CDR3, as DNA: TGCGCCAGCAGCCAAGAGGTAGCGGGAAGGACTGAAGCTTTCTTT. The gene calls are TRBV4-1 and TRBJ1-1; D call uncertain. The CDR3 is 15 residues long. The germline V gene has CDR1 MGHRA and CDR2 YSYEKL. Trimming took 0 bases from V and 5 from J, leaving 13 bases between them.